This T cell receptor (beta chain) was recovered during a study of T cells in Graves' hyperthyroidism and ophthalmopathy. RNA transcripts were the template for amplifying TCR beta CDR3 regions. The HTBI primer set drove a first-round RT-PCR of the TCR CDR3. Each CDR3 protein is one row after TCRdb ran MiXCR on the multiplex PCR reads. The repertoire holds fewer than 550,000 distinct CDR3 sequences, with roughly a quarter as singletons. This CDR3 contains 13 residues. CDR1 MNHEY and CDR2 SVGEGT come from the germline V gene. Trimming cost V 7 bases and J 2 bases, with 6 bases left between them. What was sequenced was blood. The clonotype originates from a woman in her thirties with Graves' ophthalmopathy. J is TRBJ1-6 and V is TRBV6-2 or TRBV6-3; D is unresolved. CDR3 nucleotide sequence: TGTGCCAGCACGGGGACCTATAATTCACCCCTCCACTTT. It is translated as CASTGTYNSPLHF.